The rows below give T cell receptor beta chains drawn from one sample of a study. TCRdb reprocessed the RT-PCR reads with MiXCR, giving one entry per CDR3 protein. The sample yields 650,000 to 800,000 distinct CDR3 sequences, 14% seen once. The sequencing sample was made of memory CD4+ T cells from blood. The receptors originated from a female donor in good health, serving as a healthy control. Each CDR3 is given with its conserved first and last residue. A D gene is named only where the DNA matches it firmly. Size values are once, few and many counts, or a class for expanded clones, and some rows have none.

many,NA,TRBV20-1,TRBJ2-2,CSARVSSGNTGELFF,TGCAGTGCTAGGGTCTCCAGCGGGAACACCGGGGAGCTGTTTTTT
NA,NA,TRBV28,TRBJ1-5,CASSFSGTQERNQPQHF,TGTGCCAGCAGTTTCTCCGGGACCCAAGAACGGAATCAGCCCCAGCATTTT
many,TRBD2,TRBV5-1,TRBJ2-5,CASSHPSGRKIETQYF,TGCGCCAGCAGCCATCCTAGCGGGAGGAAGATTGAGACCCAGTACTTC
few,NA,TRBV7-2,TRBJ2-4,CASSFTWDPQNIQYF,TGTGCCAGCAGCTTTACCTGGGACCCACAAAACATTCAGTACTTC
few,NA,TRBV10-3,TRBJ1-6,CAISESSNSPLHF,TGTGCCATCAGTGAGTCCAGTAATTCACCCCTCCACTTT
few,TRBD1,TRBV28,TRBJ1-2,CASRDRRGYTF,TGTGCCAGCAGGGACAGGCGCGGCTACACCTTC
few,NA,TRBV7-2,TRBJ2-3,CASSFPATDTQYF,TGTGCCAGCAGCTTCCCAGCTACAGATACGCAGTATTTT
NA,NA,TRBV20-1,TRBJ1-1,CSAPGGGRAFF,TGCAGTGCCCCTGGCGGGGGAAGGGCTTTCTTT
few,NA,TRBV7-2,TRBJ1-2,CASSLVYKRDGYTF,TGTGCCAGCAGCCTAGTCTACAAGCGGGATGGCTACACCTTC
NA,NA,TRBV9,TRBJ2-7,CASSVGGAGVPYEQYF,TGTGCCAGCAGCGTAGGGGGGGCCGGGGTTCCCTACGAGCAGTACTTC
many,NA,TRBV20-1,TRBJ1-2,CSAREDRYYGYTF,TGCAGTGCTAGGGAGGACAGATACTATGGCTACACCTTC
NA,TRBD1,TRBV20-1,TRBJ1-6,CSARETLQGSPLALHF,TGCAGTGCTAGAGAGACGCTACAGGGGTCGCCCTTGGCCCTCCACTTT
NA,NA,TRBV18,TRBJ1-3,CASSPADRPSGNTIYF,TGTGCCAGCTCACCAGCCGACAGGCCCTCTGGAAACACCATATATTTT
few,NA,TRBV20-1,TRBJ2-3,CSARDKKSRASTDTQYF,TGCAGTGCTAGAGATAAGAAGTCCCGGGCCAGCACAGATACGCAGTATTTT
NA,TRBD1,TRBV27,TRBJ1-2,CASSRQGYGYGYTF,TGTGCCAGCAGTCGACAGGGTTATGGCTATGGCTACACCTTC
few,NA,TRBV20-1,TRBJ1-1,CSASDGVSTEAFF,TGCAGTGCTAGCGACGGGGTGAGCACTGAAGCTTTCTTT
NA,TRBD2,TRBV7-8,TRBJ2-1,CASSWRENRDEQFF,TGTGCCAGCAGCTGGCGGGAGAATCGGGATGAGCAGTTCTTC
few,NA,TRBV10-3,TRBJ2-6,CAISEGQASGANVLTF,TGTGCCATCAGTGAGGGTCAAGCCTCTGGGGCCAACGTCCTGACTTTC
many,NA,TRBV12-3/TRBV12-4,TRBJ2-1,CASSLGEESYNEQFF,TGTGCCAGCAGTCTAGGGGAAGAGTCCTACAATGAGCAGTTCTTC
few,TRBD2,TRBV5-1,TRBJ2-3,CASRTSGSPPTDTQYF,TGCGCCAGCCGGACTAGCGGGAGCCCACCCACAGATACGCAGTATTTT
NA,NA,TRBV3-1,TRBJ2-5,CASSPRVADQETQYF,TGTGCCAGCAGCCCCCGGGTAGCTGACCAAGAGACCCAGTACTTC
few,TRBD1,TRBV7-2,TRBJ1-2,CASSFGTGGRYTF,TGTGCCAGCAGCTTTGGTACAGGGGGCCGCTACACCTTC
few,TRBD2,TRBV4-3,TRBJ2-7,CASSHSSGISYEQYF,TGCGCCAGCAGCCACTCTAGCGGGATATCCTACGAGCAGTACTTC
few,NA,TRBV2,TRBJ2-7,CASREVGEQYF,TGTGCCAGCAGGGAGGTGGGCGAGCAGTACTTC
many,NA,TRBV9,TRBJ2-3,CASSVFVADTQYF,TGTGCCAGCAGCGTATTTGTCGCAGATACGCAGTATTTT
few,NA,TRBV5-5,TRBJ2-1,CASSILGGRGNEQFF,TGTGCCAGCAGCATCTTGGGGGGGCGCGGCAATGAGCAGTTCTTC
NA,TRBD2,TRBV2,TRBJ2-3,CASSQGLAGIDTQYF,TGTGCCAGCAGTCAGGGACTAGCGGGGATAGATACGCAGTATTTT
NA,NA,TRBV24-1,TRBJ2-1,CATSDPPTHNEQFF,TGTGCCACCAGTGATCCTCCTACGCACAATGAGCAGTTCTTC
NA,TRBD2,TRBV29-1,TRBJ2-3,CSGKAGGTADTQYF,TGCAGCGGAAAAGCGGGGGGCACGGCAGATACGCAGTATTTT
few,NA,TRBV20-1,TRBJ2-7,CSAPGVGGAYEQYF,TGCAGTGCCCCAGGGGTGGGTGGAGCCTACGAGCAGTACTTC
few,TRBD2,TRBV27,TRBJ2-3,CASSLFASGRARDLDTQYF,TGTGCCAGCAGTTTATTCGCTAGCGGGAGGGCCCGAGATCTAGATACGCAGTATTTT
few,TRBD1,TRBV20-1,TRBJ1-5,CSARQGGGNQPQHF,TGCAGTGCTAGACAGGGGGGAGGCAATCAGCCCCAGCATTTT
many,NA,TRBV29-1,TRBJ2-5,CSVAAAQETQYF,TGCAGCGTTGCGGCAGCTCAAGAGACCCAGTACTTC
many,NA,TRBV3-1,TRBJ1-2,CASSPGQKAYGYTF,TGTGCCAGCAGCCCGGGCCAGAAGGCCTATGGCTACACCTTC
many,TRBD1,TRBV7-3,TRBJ2-3,CASSLTGYGGDTQYF,TGTGCCAGCAGCTTGACAGGGTATGGTGGAGATACGCAGTATTTT
many,TRBD1,TRBV10-3,TRBJ2-2,CASGTGDTGELFF,TGTGCCTCCGGGACAGGGGACACCGGGGAGCTGTTTTTT
many,NA,TRBV12-3/TRBV12-4,TRBJ2-7,CASSLEVYEQYF,TGTGCCAGCAGTTTAGAGGTGTACGAGCAGTACTTC
few,NA,TRBV20-1,TRBJ2-5,CSASRDSQYF,TGCAGTGCTTCGCGGGACAGTCAGTACTTC
few,NA,TRBV6-6,TRBJ2-7,CASSPYGQSRHEQYF,TGTGCCAGCAGTCCATACGGACAGTCGAGGCACGAGCAGTACTTC
NA,NA,TRBV3-1,TRBJ2-5,CASSQRDTETQYF,TGTGCCAGCAGCCAAAGGGACACAGAGACCCAGTACTTC
NA,TRBD1,TRBV7-2,TRBJ2-7,CASSKDRDRVYEQYF,TGTGCCAGCAGCAAGGACAGGGACAGAGTTTACGAGCAGTACTTC
few,NA,TRBV6-5,TRBJ1-2,CASNRGGIYTF,TGTGCCAGCAACAGAGGGGGGATCTACACCTTC
many,TRBD1,TRBV6-5,TRBJ2-2,CASSLVGQLNTGELFF,TGTGCCAGCAGCTTAGTGGGACAGTTGAACACCGGGGAGCTGTTTTTT
NA,NA,TRBV11-2,TRBJ2-1,CASSPAQGSFVF,TGTGCCAGCAGCCCAGCCCAGGGGTCTTTTGTTTTC
few,NA,TRBV20-1,TRBJ1-1,CSAYGQMNTEAFF,TGCAGTGCTTACGGACAGATGAACACTGAAGCTTTCTTT
NA,NA,TRBV7-2,TRBJ1-2,CASSLGFRGNYGYTF,TGTGCCAGCAGCTTAGGCTTTAGGGGGAACTATGGCTACACCTTC
many,NA,TRBV12-3/TRBV12-4,TRBJ2-2,CAGRTTPGELFF,TGTGCCGGACGAACCACGCCCGGGGAGCTGTTTTTT
few,NA,TRBV6-2/TRBV6-3,TRBJ2-2,CATRSTDPNTGELFF,TGTGCCACCAGATCGACAGACCCCAACACCGGGGAGCTGTTTTTT
NA,NA,TRBV20-1,TRBJ1-4,CSARGEDEKLFF,TGCAGTGCTAGAGGGGAGGATGAAAAACTGTTTTTT